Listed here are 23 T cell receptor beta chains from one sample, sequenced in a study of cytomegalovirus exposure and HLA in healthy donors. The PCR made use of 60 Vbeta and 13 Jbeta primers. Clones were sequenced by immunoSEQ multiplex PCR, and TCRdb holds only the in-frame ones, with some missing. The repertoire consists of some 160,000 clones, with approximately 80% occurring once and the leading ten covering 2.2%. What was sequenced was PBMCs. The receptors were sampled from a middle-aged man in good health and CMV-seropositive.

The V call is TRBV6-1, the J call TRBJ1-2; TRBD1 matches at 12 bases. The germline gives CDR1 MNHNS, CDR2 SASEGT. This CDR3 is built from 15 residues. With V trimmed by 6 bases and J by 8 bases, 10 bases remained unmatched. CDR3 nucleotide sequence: TGTGCCAGCAGAACCGGGACAGGGGGCCCCCGGGGCTACACCTTC. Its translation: CASRTGTGGPRGYTF.

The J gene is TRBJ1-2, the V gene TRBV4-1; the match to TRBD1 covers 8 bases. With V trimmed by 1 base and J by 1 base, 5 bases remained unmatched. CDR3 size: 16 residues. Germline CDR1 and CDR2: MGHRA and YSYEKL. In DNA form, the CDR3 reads TGCGCCAGCAGCCAAGGGGGACAGGTATTTAACTATGGCTACACCTTC. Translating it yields CASSQGGQVFNYGYTF.

The CDR3 sequence is CASSGTGTGGTEAQYF. CDR3 DNA: TGTGCCAGCAGCGGAACCGGGACAGGGGGCACGGAGGCCCAGTACTTC. This rearrangement joins TRBV9 to TRBJ2-5; 12 nucleotides line up with TRBD1. This CDR3 has 16 amino acids. J lost 9 bases, V lost 3 bases, and 12 bases had no gene match. Germline assignment: CDR1 SGDLS and CDR2 YYNGEE.

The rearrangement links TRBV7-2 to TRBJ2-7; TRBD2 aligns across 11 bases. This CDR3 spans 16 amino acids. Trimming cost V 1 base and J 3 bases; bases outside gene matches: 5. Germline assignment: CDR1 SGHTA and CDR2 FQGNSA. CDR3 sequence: CASSLGLAGGYYEQYF. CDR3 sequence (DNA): TGTGCCAGCAGCTTAGGGCTAGCGGGGGGATACTACGAGCAGTACTTC.

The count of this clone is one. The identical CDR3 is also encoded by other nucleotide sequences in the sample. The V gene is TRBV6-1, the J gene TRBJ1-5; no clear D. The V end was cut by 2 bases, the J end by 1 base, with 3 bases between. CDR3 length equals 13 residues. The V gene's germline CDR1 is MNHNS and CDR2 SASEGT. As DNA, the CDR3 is TGTGCCAGCAGTGAACAGAGCAATCAGCCCCAGCATTTT. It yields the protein CASSEQSNQPQHF.

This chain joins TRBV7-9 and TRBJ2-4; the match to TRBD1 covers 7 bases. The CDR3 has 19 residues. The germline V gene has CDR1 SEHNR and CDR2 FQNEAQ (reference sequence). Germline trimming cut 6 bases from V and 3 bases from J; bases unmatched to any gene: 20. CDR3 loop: CASRGSQGPAPGGKNIQYF. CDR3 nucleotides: TGTGCCAGCAGGGGGAGTCAGGGTCCAGCCCCAGGGGGCAAAAACATTCAGTACTTC. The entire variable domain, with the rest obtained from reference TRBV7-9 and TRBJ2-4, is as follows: DTGVSQNPRHKITKRGQNVTFRCDPISEHNRLYWYRQTLGQGPEFLTYFQNEAQLEKSRLLSDRFSAERPKGSFSTLEIQRTEQGDSAMYLCASRGSQGPAPGGKNIQYFGAGTRLSVL.

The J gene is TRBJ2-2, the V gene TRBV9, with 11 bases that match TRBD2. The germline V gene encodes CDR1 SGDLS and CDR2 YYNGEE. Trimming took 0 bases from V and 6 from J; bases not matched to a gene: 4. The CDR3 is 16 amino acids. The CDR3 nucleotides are TGTGCCAGCAGCGTAGTTAGCGGGGGGGCCCCCGGGGAGCTGTTTTTT. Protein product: CASSVVSGGAPGELFF.

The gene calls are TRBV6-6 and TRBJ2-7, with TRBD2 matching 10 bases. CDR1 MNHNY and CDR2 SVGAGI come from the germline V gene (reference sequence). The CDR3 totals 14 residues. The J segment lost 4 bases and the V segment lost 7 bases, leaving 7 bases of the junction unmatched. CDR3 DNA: TGTGCCAGCACCGATAGCGGGGGGCCTTACGAGCAGTACTTC. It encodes CASTDSGGPYEQYF.

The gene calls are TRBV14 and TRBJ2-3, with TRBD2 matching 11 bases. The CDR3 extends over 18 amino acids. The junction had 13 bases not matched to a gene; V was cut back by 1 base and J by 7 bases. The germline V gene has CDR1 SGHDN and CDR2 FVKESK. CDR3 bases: TGTGCCAGCAGCCAAGTTGGGATTGGGCTAGCGGGGGGCCATACGCAGTATTTT. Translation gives CASSQVGIGLAGGHTQYF.

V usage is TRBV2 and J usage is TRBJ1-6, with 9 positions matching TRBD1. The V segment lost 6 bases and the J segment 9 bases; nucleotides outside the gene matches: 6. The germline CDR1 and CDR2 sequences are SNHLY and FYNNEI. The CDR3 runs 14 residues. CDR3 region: CASRSTGGLSPLHF. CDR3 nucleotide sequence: TGTGCCAGCAGAAGTACAGGGGGCCTTTCACCCCTCCACTTT.

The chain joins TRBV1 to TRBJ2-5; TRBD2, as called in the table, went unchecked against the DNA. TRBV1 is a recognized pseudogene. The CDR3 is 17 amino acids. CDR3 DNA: TGCACCAGCAGCCTACGCCGGGTGGCGGGGGGCCCAGAGACCCAGTACTTC. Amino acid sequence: CTSSLRRVAGGPETQYF.

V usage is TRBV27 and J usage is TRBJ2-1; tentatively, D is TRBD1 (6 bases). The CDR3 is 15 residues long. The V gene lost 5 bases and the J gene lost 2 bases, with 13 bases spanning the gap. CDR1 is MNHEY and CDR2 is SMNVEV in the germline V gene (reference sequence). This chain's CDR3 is CASSPRGSTYNEQFF. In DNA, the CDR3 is TGTGCCAGCAGTCCCAGGGGAAGCACCTACAATGAGCAGTTCTTC.

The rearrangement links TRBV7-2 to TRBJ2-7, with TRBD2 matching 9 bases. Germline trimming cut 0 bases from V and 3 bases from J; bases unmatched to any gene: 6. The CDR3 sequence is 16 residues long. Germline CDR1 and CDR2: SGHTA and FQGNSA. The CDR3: CASSLAWAGGFYEQYF. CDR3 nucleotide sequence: TGTGCCAGCAGCTTAGCCTGGGCGGGGGGGTTCTACGAGCAGTACTTC.

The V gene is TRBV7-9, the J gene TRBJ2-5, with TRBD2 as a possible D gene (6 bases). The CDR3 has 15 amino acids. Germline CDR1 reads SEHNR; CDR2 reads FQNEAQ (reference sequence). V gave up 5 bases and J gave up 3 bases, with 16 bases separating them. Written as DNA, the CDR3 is TGTGCCAGCAGCACGGGGCGGGACTTGGAAGAGACCCAGTACTTC. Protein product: CASSTGRDLEETQYF. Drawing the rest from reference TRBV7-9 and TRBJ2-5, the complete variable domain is DTGVSQNPRHKITKRGQNVTFRCDPISEHNRLYWYRQTLGQGPEFLTYFQNEAQLEKSRLLSDRFSAERPKGSFSTLEIQRTEQGDSAMYLCASSTGRDLEETQYFGPGTRLLVL.

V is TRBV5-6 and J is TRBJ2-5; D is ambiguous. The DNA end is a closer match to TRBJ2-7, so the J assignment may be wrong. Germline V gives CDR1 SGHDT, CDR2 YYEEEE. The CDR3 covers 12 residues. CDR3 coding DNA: TGTGCCAGCAGCTTGGTAGCCTACGAGCAGTACTTC. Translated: CASSLVAYEQYF.

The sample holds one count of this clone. CDR3 in amino acids: CASSLSLAGKETQYF. The DNA of the CDR3 is TGTGCCAGCAGCTTATCACTAGCGGGTAAAGAGACCCAGTACTTC. The chain recombines TRBV11-2 with TRBJ2-5, with 9 bases fitting TRBD2. The germline V gene encodes CDR1 SGHAT and CDR2 FQNNGV. V lost 2 bases and J lost 3; bases outside the gene matches: 4. This CDR3 has 15 residues.

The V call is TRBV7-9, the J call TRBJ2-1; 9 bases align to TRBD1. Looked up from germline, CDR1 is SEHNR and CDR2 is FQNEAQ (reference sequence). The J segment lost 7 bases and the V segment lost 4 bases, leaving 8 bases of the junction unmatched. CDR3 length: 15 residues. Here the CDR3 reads CASSSIGTGRNEQFF. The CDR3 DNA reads TGTGCCAGCAGCTCTATCGGGACAGGGAGGAATGAGCAGTTCTTC.

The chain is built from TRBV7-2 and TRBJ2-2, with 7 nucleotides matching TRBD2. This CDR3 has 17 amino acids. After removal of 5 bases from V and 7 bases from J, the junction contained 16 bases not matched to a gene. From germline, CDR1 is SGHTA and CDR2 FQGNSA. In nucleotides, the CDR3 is TGTGCCAGCAGCCCCCGGTTAGGGAGGGGCGCCGGCGGGGAGCTGTTTTTT. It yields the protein CASSPRLGRGAGGELFF.

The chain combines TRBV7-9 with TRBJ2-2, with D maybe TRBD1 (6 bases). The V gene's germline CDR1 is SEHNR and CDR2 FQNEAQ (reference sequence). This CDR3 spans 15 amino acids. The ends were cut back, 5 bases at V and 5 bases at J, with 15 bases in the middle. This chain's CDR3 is CASSPYDRITGELFF. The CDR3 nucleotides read TGTGCCAGCAGCCCTTACGACAGGATTACCGGGGAGCTGTTTTTT.

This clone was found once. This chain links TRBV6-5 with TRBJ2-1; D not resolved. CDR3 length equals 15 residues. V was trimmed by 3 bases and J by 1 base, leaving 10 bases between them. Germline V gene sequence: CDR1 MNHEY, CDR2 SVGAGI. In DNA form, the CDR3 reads TGTGCCAGCAGTTATGGTGGCCTTTCCTACAATGAGCAGTTCTTC. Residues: CASSYGGLSYNEQFF.

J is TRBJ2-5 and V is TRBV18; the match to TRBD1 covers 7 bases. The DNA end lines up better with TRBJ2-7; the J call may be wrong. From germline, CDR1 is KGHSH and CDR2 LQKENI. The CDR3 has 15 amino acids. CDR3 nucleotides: TGTGCCAGCTCACCATGGACAGGCTTCTCCTACGAGCAGTACTTC. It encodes CASSPWTGFSYEQYF.

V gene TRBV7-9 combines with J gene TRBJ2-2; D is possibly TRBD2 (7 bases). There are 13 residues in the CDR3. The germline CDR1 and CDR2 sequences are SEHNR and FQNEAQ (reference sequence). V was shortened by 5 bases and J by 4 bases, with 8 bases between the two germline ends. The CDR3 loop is CASSRGATGELFF. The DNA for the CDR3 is TGTGCCAGCAGCCGGGGGGCCACCGGGGAGCTGTTTTTT.

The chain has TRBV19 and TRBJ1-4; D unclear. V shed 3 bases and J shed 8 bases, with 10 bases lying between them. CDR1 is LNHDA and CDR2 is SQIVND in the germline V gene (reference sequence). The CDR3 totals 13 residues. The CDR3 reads CASSMGGLEKLFF. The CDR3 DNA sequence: TGTGCCAGTAGTATGGGTGGACTGGAAAAACTGTTTTTT.